This T cell receptor (beta chain) was captured in a study of blood T cell repertoires in COVID-19. Turning to the study itself: PBMCs, B-cell-depleted T cells, or T cells were the source of the cDNA or gDNA that made up the material.

As handled by the study authors: Amplification with reference gene primers provided the estimates of nucleated cell counts. Data came from immunoSEQ multiplex PCR; TCRdb stores just in-frame clones and leaves some out. V and J calls and clone size come straight from that table; D and trimming were deduced from the DNA. Here the sample spans 95,000 to 150,000 clones, 80% to 90% being singletons. Germline V CDR1 and CDR2: SGHNT, YYREEE (reference sequence). V was pared by 4 bases and J by 4 bases, with 4 bases of the junction left unmatched. CDR3 size: 14 residues. The chain has TRBV5-4 and TRBJ2-7; TRBD1 matches at 11 bases. The receptor comes from a woman between 45 and 60 years old with active or convalescent COVID-19. Sequenced sample: peripheral blood. The CDR3 coding sequence is TGTGCCAGCAGCCCGGGACAGGGGGGGTACGAGCAGTACTTC. This translates into CASSPGQGGYEQYF.